The 23 T cell receptor beta chains below all came from one sample that was sequenced in a study of T cell responses to AZD1222 COVID-19 vaccine. Sequenced by immunoSEQ multiplex PCR; TCRdb stores in-frame clones only, minus some. The data show around 120,000 clones, 70% to 90% seen once. The sequenced sample was peripheral blood, obtained on day 0 of AZD1222 vaccination. The receptors stem from an adult in good health.

This chain uses TRBV11-3 with TRBJ2-7; D is perhaps TRBD2 (5 bases). Germline V gene lookup returns CDR1 SGHNT and CDR2 YENEEA. V was pared by 0 bases and J by 2 bases, with 8 bases between. CDR3 length: 14 residues. CDR3 region: CASSLDSGTYEQYF. CDR3 DNA: TGTGCCAGCAGCTTAGATTCCGGGACCTACGAGCAGTACTTC.

The gene calls are TRBV6-5 and TRBJ2-7; tentative D call: TRBD2 (5 bases). The CDR3 consists of 12 residues. Trimming removed 8 bases from V and 2 bases from J, with 10 bases in between. From germline, CDR1 is MNHEY and CDR2 SVGAGI. The CDR3 is CASSSGTYEQYF. The DNA of the CDR3 is TGTGCCAGCTCAAGCGGTACCTACGAGCAGTACTTC.

V and J are TRBV4-1 and TRBJ2-3; D is unresolved. There are 13 residues in the CDR3. In germline, CDR1 is MGHRA, CDR2 YSYEKL. Trimming stripped 10 bases from V and 4 bases from J, with 15 bases between. The CDR3 coding sequence is TGCGCCACCGCTACTTTCGGATCAGATACGCAGTATTTT. This encodes CATATFGSDTQYF.

V is TRBV2 and J is TRBJ2-5; D is unresolved. V dropped 6 bases and J dropped 2 bases, with 7 bases sitting between them. Germline V gives CDR1 SNHLY, CDR2 FYNNEI. This CDR3 has 12 amino acids. CDR3 in amino acids: CASRTDQETQYF. In DNA, the CDR3 is TGTGCCAGCAGGACGGATCAAGAGACCCAGTACTTC.

CDR3 DNA sequence: TGTGCCTGGAGGAAAGGGACAGGGGACGGCTACACCTTC. Translating it yields CAWRKGTGDGYTF. This chain joins TRBV30 and TRBJ1-2, with 10 bases that match TRBD1. Losses at the gene ends were 3 bases for V and 8 bases for J; bases not matched to a gene: 6. Germline CDR1 reads GTSNPN; CDR2 reads SVGIG (reference sequence). The CDR3 is 13 amino acids.

This chain connects TRBV7-3 to TRBJ1-1, with 9 bases that match TRBD1. Germline V gives CDR1 SGHTA, CDR2 FQGTGA. The CDR3 runs 15 residues. The J segment lost 1 base and the V segment lost 5 bases, leaving 5 bases of the junction unmatched. Here the CDR3 DNA reads TGTGCCAGCAGCCTGCAGACAGGGGGGAACACTGAAGCTTTCTTT. As protein: CASSLQTGGNTEAFF.

The sample holds a few counts of this clone. The chain is built from TRBV5-1 and TRBJ1-1, with 8 bases that match TRBD1. V trimming: 4 bases; J trimming: 4 bases; junction bases outside the gene matches: 3. The CDR3 spans 13 residues. Germline V lookup: CDR1 SGHRS, CDR2 YFSETQ. This CDR3 is CASSAQGGTEAFF. The DNA for the CDR3 is TGCGCCAGCAGCGCACAGGGGGGCACTGAAGCTTTCTTT. The full variable domain, its missing parts supplied by reference TRBV5-1 and TRBJ1-1, is KAGVTQTPRYLIKTRGQQVTLSCSPISGHRSVSWYQQTPGQGLQFLFEYFSETQRNKGNFPGRFSGRQFSNSRSEMNVSTLELGDSALYLCASSAQGGTEAFFGQGTRLTVV.

V is TRBV6-1 and J is TRBJ1-1; D might be TRBD1 (5 bases). The CDR3 runs 14 residues. V lost 1 base and J 2 bases, leaving 8 bases between the germline ends. From germline, CDR1 is MNHNS and CDR2 SASEGT. The CDR3, as DNA: TGTGCCAGCAGTGAAGGCAGGGCAAACACTGAAGCTTTCTTT. Translated, it gives CASSEGRANTEAFF.

This clone was observed a single time. V is TRBV13 and J is TRBJ1-2; D gene ambiguous. Germline V gene data show CDR1 as PRHDT and CDR2 as FYEKMQ (reference sequence). V lost 5 bases to trimming and J lost 3 bases, with 16 bases between them. The CDR3 extends over 15 amino acids. CDR3 protein: CASSPGGQSHYGYTF. In DNA, the CDR3 is TGTGCCAGCAGCCCCGGCGGGCAGTCACACTATGGCTACACCTTC. Using reference TRBV13 and TRBJ1-2 for the parts outside the CDR3, the full variable domain is AAGVIQSPRHLIKEKRETATLKCYPIPRHDTVYWYQQGPGQDPQFLISFYEKMQSDKGSIPDRFSAQQFSDYHSELNMSSLELGDSALYFCASSPGGQSHYGYTFGSGTRLTVV.

This sequence joins TRBV15 and TRBJ2-3; TRBD2 matches 9 bases. This CDR3 has 18 residues. The V gene's germline CDR1 is LNHNV and CDR2 YYDKDF (reference sequence). The J segment lost 3 bases and the V segment lost 0 bases, leaving 10 bases of the junction unmatched. CDR3 nucleotide sequence: TGTGCCACCAGCAGAGATTGGGGCTTGCGGGAGGGGACAGATACGCAGTATTTT. Its protein product is CATSRDWGLREGTDTQYF.

The sample holds a few counts of this clone. V usage is TRBV27 and J usage is TRBJ2-7; maybe TRBD1 (5 bases). The CDR3 contains 15 residues. From germline, CDR1 is MNHEY and CDR2 SMNVEV (reference sequence). The germline V and J ends were trimmed by 6 bases and 2 bases, with 17 bases remaining between them. The CDR3: CASSPRQGSAYEQYF. Written as DNA, the CDR3 is TGTGCCAGCAGCCCACGGCAGGGATCAGCCTACGAGCAGTACTTC.

V and J are TRBV6-5 and TRBJ2-7, with D perhaps TRBD1 or TRBD2 (6 bases each). V was trimmed by 11 bases and J by 4 bases, leaving 18 bases between them. The CDR3 has 13 amino acids. Per germline, CDR1 MNHEY and CDR2 SVGAGI. The CDR3 DNA is TGTGCCGCAAAGGCGGGACATAGATACGAGCAGTACTTC. This encodes CAAKAGHRYEQYF.

The chain carries TRBV6-5 and TRBJ1-1; 9 bases fit TRBD1. The CDR3 is 14 amino acids. Per the germline V gene, CDR1 is MNHEY and CDR2 is SVGAGI. J lost 4 bases, V lost 6 bases, and 6 bases had no gene match. CDR3 bases: TGTGCCAGCAGGACAGGGGGTGGTGTCACTGAAGCTTTCTTT. Protein product: CASRTGGGVTEAFF.

V gene TRBV7-3 combines with J gene TRBJ1-1; D call uncertain. With 3 bases removed from V and 4 bases from J, the gap between germline ends came to 9 bases. This CDR3 region has 13 residues. The V gene's germline CDR1 is SGHTA and CDR2 FQGTGA. CDR3 DNA sequence: TGTGCCAGCAGCTTCGACATGACCACTGAAGCTTTCTTT. It is translated as CASSFDMTTEAFF.

J is TRBJ1-6 and V is TRBV7-2, with no clear D. V was pared by 0 bases and J by 0 bases, with 9 bases between. Germline V lookup: CDR1 SGHTA, CDR2 FQGNSA. CDR3 length: 17 amino acids. The CDR3 DNA reads as TGTGCCAGCAGCTTAGCGCTTCTCAGCTCCTATAATTCACCCCTCCACTTT. Its translation is CASSLALLSSYNSPLHF.

The chain is built from TRBV19 and TRBJ2-3; the match to TRBD2 covers 9 bases. The CDR3 is 16 residues long. CDR1 is LNHDA, CDR2 SQIVND, per germline (reference sequence). The V segment lost 1 base and the J segment 6 bases; nucleotides outside the gene matches: 8. The CDR3, as DNA: TGTGCCAGTAGTATAGGGACTAGCGTAGGTACGGATACGCAGTATTTT. Protein product: CASSIGTSVGTDTQYF.

J is TRBJ1-4 and V is TRBV11-2; 7 nucleotides line up with TRBD1. V trimming: 5 bases; J trimming: 8 bases; junction bases outside the gene matches: 11. The CDR3 is 15 residues long. Germline loops: CDR1 SGHAT, CDR2 FQNNGV. The chain's CDR3 is CASSPLTGVVEKLFF. The DNA of the CDR3 is TGTGCCAGCAGCCCTTTAACAGGGGTTGTAGAAAAACTGTTTTTT.

The gene calls are TRBV27 and TRBJ1-6; D is possibly TRBD1 (5 bases). The length of the CDR3 is 15 residues. V dropped 2 bases and J dropped 3 bases, with 8 bases sitting between them. Germline loops: CDR1 MNHEY, CDR2 SMNVEV (reference sequence). CDR3 DNA: TGTGCCAGCAGTTTAGGGGGGATCTATAATTCACCCCTCCACTTT. Amino acids: CASSLGGIYNSPLHF.

This chain joins TRBV14 and TRBJ1-1, with 8 bases matching TRBD1. J lost 1 base, V lost 4 bases, and 5 bases had no gene match. Germline CDR1 SGHDN, CDR2 FVKESK. The CDR3 totals 15 residues. The CDR3 spells CASSLGQAWNTEAFF. CDR3 nucleotide sequence: TGTGCCAGCAGCCTGGGACAGGCCTGGAACACTGAAGCTTTCTTT. The whole variable domain, filled in from reference TRBV14 and TRBJ1-1, reads EAGVTQFPSHSVIEKGQTVTLRCDPISGHDNLYWYRRVMGKEIKFLLHFVKESKQDESGMPNNRFLAERTGGTYSTLKVQPAELEDSGVYFCASSLGQAWNTEAFFGQGTRLTVV.

The gene calls are TRBV30 and TRBJ1-6; the D is unclear. CDR3 length: 18 residues. V was cut by 0 bases and J by 6 bases, with 21 bases left in between. The germline CDR1 and CDR2 sequences are GTSNPN and SVGIG (reference sequence). The DNA of the CDR3 is TGTGCCTGGAGTGTACAGAGATTGTCCCGGGGAGGTAATTCACCCCTCCACTTT. This sequence encodes CAWSVQRLSRGGNSPLHF.

This clone was observed once. The chain is built from TRBV18 and TRBJ1-2, with 7 nucleotides matching TRBD1. The CDR3 totals 14 residues. Trimming took 4 bases from V and 8 from J; bases not matched to a gene: 10. The V gene's germline CDR1 is KGHSH and CDR2 LQKENI. This CDR3 is CASSRSRTGQGYTF. CDR3 bases: TGTGCCAGCTCACGAAGCCGGACAGGACAAGGCTACACCTTC.

A single count supports this clone. This chain joins TRBV3-1 (or the pseudogene TRBV3-2) and TRBJ2-5, with a tentative D call TRBD2 (6 bases). The V gene's germline CDR1 is LGHDT and CDR2 YNNKEL (reference sequence). There are 13 residues in the CDR3. V was cut by 4 bases and J by 5 bases, with 11 bases left in between. CDR3 in DNA: TGTGCCAGCAGCCCGGGACTTTGGGAGACCCAGTACTTC. This gives the protein CASSPGLWETQYF.

CDR3 in amino acids: CASSIRADYQETQYF. As DNA, the CDR3 is TGTGCCAGCAGCATCCGAGCGGATTACCAAGAGACCCAGTACTTC. The chain joins TRBV5-6 to TRBJ2-5; the D gene is possibly TRBD2 (5 bases). The CDR3 runs to 15 residues. V shed 4 bases and J shed 0 bases, with 13 bases lying between them. Germline CDR1 reads SGHDT; CDR2 reads YYEEEE.